Detailed here is one T cell receptor beta chain. The CDR3 consists of 13 residues. V was pared by 3 bases and J by 6 bases, with 3 bases of the junction left unmatched. This record belongs to a study of blood T cell repertoires in COVID-19. Original processing notes: Scientists estimated how many nucleated cells there were by amplifying reference gene primers. Some clones are missing from TCRdb's copy, which holds only in-frame ones; the method was immunoSEQ multiplex PCR. V, J and clone size are taken as reported in that table, and D and trimming were inferred from the DNA itself. The data show 250,000 to 300,000 clones, 84% seen once.

The clonotype comes from a man aged 55-75 years with acute or convalescent COVID-19. The genes are TRBV12-3 or TRBV12-4 and TRBJ2-5; 8 positions match TRBD1. The sequenced material came from peripheral blood. The CDR3 loop reads CASSFGQGKTQYF. The CDR3 region has the DNA TGTGCCAGCAGTTTTGGACAGGGCAAGACCCAGTACTTC.